One sample yielded the 5 T cell receptor beta chains listed below, sequenced in a study of blood T cell repertoires in COVID-19. Data came from immunoSEQ multiplex PCR; TCRdb stores just in-frame clones and leaves some out. This table holds roughly 120,000 clones, approximately 89% found once. Sample: peripheral blood. These TCRs come from a woman aged 80 or older with COVID-19, enrolled during active disease.

V usage is TRBV28 and J usage is TRBJ2-1; a weak D match, TRBD1 (6 bases). This CDR3 contains 14 residues. Trimming removed 11 bases from V and 0 bases from J, with 14 bases in between. The germline V gene has CDR1 MDHEN and CDR2 SYDVKM. The CDR3 loop reads CASRDTSSYNEQFF. CDR3 nucleotide sequence: TGTGCCTCCAGGGACACCAGCTCCTACAATGAGCAGTTCTTC.

This chain uses TRBV7-9 with TRBJ2-7, with 12 bases aligning to TRBD1. Germline values: CDR1 SEHNR, CDR2 FQNEAQ (reference sequence). V dropped 3 bases and J dropped 0; count of bases not matched to a gene: 12. The CDR3 length is 19 residues. CDR3 sequence (DNA): TGTGCCAGCAGCTTGGGTCCCGGGACAGGGGGCTTTCGCTCCTACGAGCAGTACTTC. This translates into CASSLGPGTGGFRSYEQYF.

The chain is built from TRBV15 and TRBJ2-4; 12 bases map to TRBD1. J gave up 5 bases and V 1 base, and 6 bases lay outside the gene matches. This CDR3 is built from 17 residues. Germline V lookup: CDR1 LNHNV, CDR2 YYDKDF (reference sequence). The CDR3 here is CATSRVGTGGRENIQYF. The CDR3 DNA reads as TGTGCCACCAGCAGAGTTGGGACAGGGGGCAGGGAAAACATTCAGTACTTC. Filled out from reference TRBV15 and TRBJ2-4, the complete variable domain reads DAMVIQNPRYQVTQFGKPVTLSCSQTLNHNVMYWYQQKSSQAPKLLFHYYDKDFNNEADTPDNFQSRRPNTSFCFLDIRSPGLGDTAMYLCATSRVGTGGRENIQYFGAGTRLSVL.

This chain joins TRBV16 and TRBJ1-2; tentatively, D is TRBD1 (6 bases). V lost 2 bases and J 5 bases, leaving 12 bases between the germline ends. The CDR3 covers 14 residues. Germline V CDR1 and CDR2: KGHSY, FQNENV. CDR3 nucleotide sequence: TGTGCCAGCAGCCAACCAGGGGCAGTTTATGGCTACACCTTC. Translating gives CASSQPGAVYGYTF. The full variable domain, rest sourced from reference TRBV16 and TRBJ1-2, is GEEVAQTPKHLVRGEGQKAKLYCAPIKGHSYVFWYQQVLKNEFKFLISFQNENVFDETGMPKERFSAKCLPNSPCSLEIQATKLEDSAVYFCASSQPGAVYGYTFGSGTRLTVV.

The chain employs TRBV7-9 and TRBJ2-5, with D hard to call. V lost 4 bases and J lost 5, with 8 bases in between. This CDR3 region has 12 residues. CDR1 and CDR2 from the germline V gene are SEHNR and FQNEAQ (reference sequence). The CDR3 here is CASSSAAETQYF. For the CDR3, the DNA is TGTGCCAGCAGCTCCGCCGCGGAGACCCAGTACTTC. Combining the CDR3 with reference TRBV7-9 and TRBJ2-5 gives the whole variable domain DTGVSQNPRHKITKRGQNVTFRCDPISEHNRLYWYRQTLGQGPEFLTYFQNEAQLEKSRLLSDRFSAERPKGSFSTLEIQRTEQGDSAMYLCASSSAAETQYFGPGTRLLVL.